The 28 T cell receptor beta chains given below trace back to one sample, sequenced in a study of CD8 T cells in ankylosing spondylitis. TCRdb reanalysed the 5' RACE reads using MiXCR and keeps one entry per CDR3 protein. The sample contains 300,000 to 400,000 distinct CDR3 sequences, roughly 14% of which appear only once. The sample consisted of blood, either unsorted or a sorted T cell fraction (not recorded which). The source of these receptors is a male donor with ankylosing spondylitis or in good health (not recorded which).

The rearrangement uses TRBV3-1 and TRBJ2-7, with 9 bases fitting TRBD1. The CDR3 contains 14 residues. With 4 bases clipped from V and 7 bases from J, the junction kept 8 bases outside the gene matches. Germline CDR1 LGHDT, CDR2 YNNKEL (reference sequence). CDR3 amino acids: CASSPSTGGMEQYF. DNA for the CDR3: TGTGCCAGCAGCCCCTCGACAGGGGGGATGGAGCAGTACTTC.

This rearrangement joins TRBV5-1 to TRBJ1-5; D is possibly TRBD1 (6 bases). The V gene lost 2 bases and the J gene lost 4 bases, with 16 bases spanning the gap. This CDR3 is 16 amino acids long. The germline gives CDR1 SGHRS, CDR2 YFSETQ. The CDR3 loop is CASSFEPRGHNQPQHF. The CDR3 coding sequence is TGCGCCAGCAGCTTTGAACCCCGGGGGCATAATCAGCCCCAGCATTTT.

This clonotype was found many times. The V gene is TRBV5-6, the J gene TRBJ1-1, with D unresolved. Germline values: CDR1 SGHDT, CDR2 YYEEEE. The CDR3 covers 13 residues. The V and J ends lost 4 bases and 3 bases respectively, with 10 bases between them. The DNA of the CDR3 is TGTGCCAGCAGCCTTATTCGGGACACTGAAGCTTTCTTT. Its translation is CASSLIRDTEAFF. The full variable domain, with the rest looked up from reference TRBV5-6 and TRBJ1-1, is DAGVTQSPTHLIKTRGQQVTLRCSPKSGHDTVSWYQQALGQGPQFIFQYYEEEERQRGNFPDRFSGHQFPNYSSELNVNALLLGDSALYLCASSLIRDTEAFFGQGTRLTVV.

This clonotype has only a few counts. This chain joins TRBV6-1 and TRBJ2-2; 7 nucleotides agree with TRBD1. The CDR3 contains 14 residues. Germline V CDR1 and CDR2: MNHNS, SASEGT. The V segment lost 7 bases and the J segment 7 bases; nucleotides outside the gene matches: 9. Written as DNA, the CDR3 is TGTGCCAGCAACCGACAGGGCGGTGGCGGGGAGCTGTTTTTT. Translated: CASNRQGGGGELFF.

The V and J genes are TRBV7-9 and TRBJ2-5; a possible D gene is TRBD2 (6 bases). The ends were cut back, 5 bases at V and 5 bases at J, with 12 bases in the middle. The germline gives CDR1 SEHNR, CDR2 FQNEAQ (reference sequence). CDR3 size: 13 residues. This CDR3 is CASSAQAGETQYF. The CDR3 DNA sequence: TGTGCCAGCAGCGCACAGGCGGGGGAGACCCAGTACTTC.

This clonotype was picked up a small number of times. The chain carries TRBV10-3 and TRBJ1-2; no clear D gene. Germline loops: CDR1 ENHRY, CDR2 SYGVKD. The CDR3 runs to 14 residues. The germline V and J ends were trimmed by 3 bases and 4 bases, with 12 bases remaining between them. Written as DNA, the CDR3 is TGTGCCATCAGTGAAAAAGCGGAATTCTATGGCTACACCTTC. Translation: CAISEKAEFYGYTF.

The gene calls are TRBV20-1 and TRBJ1-5, with unresolved D. V was pared by 4 bases and J by 5 bases, with 12 bases between. Germline CDR1 reads DFQATT; CDR2 reads SNEGSKA (reference sequence). The CDR3 is 13 amino acids. The CDR3 here is CSAIEMNYQPQHF. Here the CDR3 DNA reads TGCAGTGCTATCGAGATGAATTATCAGCCCCAGCATTTT.

This clonotype has just a few counts. The chain joins TRBV11-2 to TRBJ2-3; either TRBD1 or TRBD2 may fit D (5 bases each). V shed 11 bases and J shed 4 bases, with 16 bases lying between them. Germline loops: CDR1 SGHAT, CDR2 FQNNGV. There are 13 residues in the CDR3. This CDR3 reads CAGSRGLADTQYF. In DNA, the CDR3 is TGTGCCGGTTCTCGGGGCCTGGCAGATACGCAGTATTTT.

This clonotype was counted only a few times. The chain carries TRBV15 and TRBJ2-2; D is undetermined. CDR1 and CDR2 from the germline V gene are LNHNV and YYDKDF (reference sequence). This CDR3 comprises 15 residues. Deletions cut 0 bases from V and 5 bases from J, with 10 bases between. The CDR3 loop is CATSRDLTNTGELFF. DNA of the CDR3: TGTGCCACCAGCAGAGATTTGACCAATACCGGGGAGCTGTTTTTT.

The CDR3 bases are TGTGCCAGCAGCTTAGATAGGCAGAACACCGGGGAGCTGTTTTTT. As protein: CASSLDRQNTGELFF. V usage is TRBV7-9 and J usage is TRBJ2-2; no definite D call. The germline V gene has CDR1 SEHNR and CDR2 FQNEAQ (reference sequence). CDR3 length: 15 amino acids. The ends were cut back, 1 base at V and 1 base at J, with 7 bases in the middle.

In this sample, this clonotype turned up a few times. Written as DNA, the CDR3 is TGTGCCAGCAGTGATGAGCGGTCTACTTACAATGAGCAGTTCTTC. It codes for CASSDERSTYNEQFF. The rearrangement joins TRBV2 to TRBJ2-1; D perhaps matches TRBD2 (5 bases). Germline V lookup: CDR1 SNHLY, CDR2 FYNNEI. V dropped 3 bases and J dropped 4 bases, with 13 bases sitting between them. CDR3 size: 15 residues.

This clonotype was counted between two and nine times. The chain employs TRBV20-1 and TRBJ2-3; D gene ambiguous. Germline V lookup: CDR1 DFQATT, CDR2 SNEGSKA (reference sequence). Deletions cut 0 bases from V and 2 bases from J, with 9 bases between. This CDR3 contains 14 residues. CDR3 loop: CSAREDFYTDTQYF. DNA for the CDR3: TGCAGTGCTAGAGAAGACTTTTACACAGATACGCAGTATTTT.

This clonotype has a handful of counts. This chain joins TRBV7-8 and TRBJ1-2; D gene unclear. CDR1 and CDR2 (germline): SGHVS, FQNEAQ. Between the trimmed V and J ends, which lost 5 bases and 0 bases, there was a span of 25 bases. This CDR3 spans 19 amino acids. CDR3 DNA sequence: TGTGCCAGCAGCGCTAAACTAGAGACCGACGGGAAAGCTAACTATGGCTACACCTTC. This translates into CASSAKLETDGKANYGYTF. The full variable domain, its missing parts supplied by reference TRBV7-8 and TRBJ1-2, is GAGVSQSPRYKVAKRGQDVALRCDPISGHVSLFWYQQALGQGPEFLTYFQNEAQLDKSGLPSDRFFAERPEGSVSTLKIQRTQQEDSAVYLCASSAKLETDGKANYGYTFGSGTRLTVV.

Ten or more counts support this clonotype. This chain links TRBV5-1 with TRBJ1-1, with 8 positions matching TRBD1. Germline V gene sequence: CDR1 SGHRS, CDR2 YFSETQ. The CDR3 totals 13 residues. The trim removed 8 bases at V and 6 bases at J, leaving 9 bases unmatched. CDR3 sequence reads: CASQQGVSAEAFF. CDR3 nucleotide sequence: TGCGCCAGTCAACAGGGGGTTAGCGCTGAAGCTTTCTTT. Looking up the rest from reference TRBV5-1 and TRBJ1-1 gives the full variable domain: KAGVTQTPRYLIKTRGQQVTLSCSPISGHRSVSWYQQTPGQGLQFLFEYFSETQRNKGNFPGRFSGRQFSNSRSEMNVSTLELGDSALYLCASQQGVSAEAFFGQGTRLTVV.

This clonotype was detected only a few times. The chain employs TRBV7-2 and TRBJ2-1, with a weak D call TRBD2 (6 bases). The V and J ends lost 0 bases and 8 bases respectively, with 14 bases between them. CDR3 size: 15 residues. CDR1 is SGHTA and CDR2 is FQGNSA in the germline V gene. The CDR3 region has the DNA TGTGCCAGCAGCTTAGCTACTGGAGGGCCTTATGAGCAGTTCTTC. Translating it yields CASSLATGGPYEQFF. The full variable domain, rest sourced from reference TRBV7-2 and TRBJ2-1, is GAGVSQSPSNKVTEKGKDVELRCDPISGHTALYWYRQSLGQGLEFLIYFQGNSAPDKSGLPSDRFSAERTGGSVSTLTIQRTQQEDSAVYLCASSLATGGPYEQFFGPGTRLTVL.

The sample holds a few counts of this clonotype. This rearrangement joins TRBV11-3 to TRBJ2-1, with 10 bases lining up with TRBD1. CDR3 length equals 15 residues. Per germline, CDR1 SGHNT and CDR2 YENEEA. V shed 5 bases, J shed 4 bases, and the junction held 5 bases outside the gene matches. CDR3 residues: CASSLGQGGYNEQFF. CDR3 DNA sequence: TGTGCCAGCAGCCTCGGACAGGGGGGTTACAATGAGCAGTTCTTC.

This clonotype came up a few times. The CDR3 DNA reads as TGTGCCAGCAGTCCGCGGGTTCGCCGAGGTGATGGTGGCTACACCTTC. Translation: CASSPRVRRGDGGYTF. The chain joins TRBV6-4 to TRBJ1-2, with D unclear. Germline lookup yields CDR1 MRHNA and CDR2 SNTAGT. V shed 5 bases and J shed 7 bases, with 23 bases lying between them. The CDR3 has 16 residues.

This clonotype has just a few counts. The chain links TRBV6-1 to TRBJ2-7; possibly TRBD1 for D (7 bases). The CDR3 has 15 residues. Germline V gives CDR1 MNHNS, CDR2 SASEGT. V shed 4 bases and J shed 0 bases, with 13 bases lying between them. The CDR3 here is CASSGQGGSSYEQYF. CDR3 DNA sequence: TGTGCCAGCAGTGGTCAGGGGGGTTCCTCCTACGAGCAGTACTTC.

V gene TRBV7-9 combines with J gene TRBJ1-1, with TRBD1 as a possible D gene (5 bases). The CDR3 has 15 amino acids. V lost 0 bases, J lost 1 base, and 9 bases lay in between. Germline CDR1 and CDR2: SEHNR and FQNEAQ (reference sequence). The CDR3 sequence is CASSLAGAKNTEAFF. The DNA for the CDR3 is TGTGCCAGCAGCTTAGCAGGGGCGAAGAACACTGAAGCTTTCTTT.

This clonotype has more than one count but fewer than ten. J is TRBJ2-1 and V is TRBV7-7; no definite D call. CDR1 and CDR2 (germline): SSHAT, FNYEAQ (reference sequence). The V and J ends lost 1 base and 13 bases respectively, with 11 bases between them. The CDR3 has 12 amino acids. The CDR3 DNA sequence: TGTGCCAGCAGCTTAGTCGGTGGACCCCAGTTCTTC. It encodes CASSLVGGPQFF. The variable domain in full, completed from reference TRBV7-7 and TRBJ2-1, reads GAGVSQSPRYKVTKRGQDVTLRCDPISSHATLYWYQQALGQGPEFLTYFNYEAQPDKSGLPSDRFSAERPEGSISTLTIQRTEQRDSAMYRCASSLVGGPQFFGPGTRLTVL.

V and J are TRBV24-1 and TRBJ2-1, with 7 bases aligning to TRBD1. Germline values: CDR1 KGHDR, CDR2 SFDVKD. The V and J ends lost 7 bases and 5 bases, in that order; junction bases with no gene match: 4. CDR3 length equals 13 residues. CDR3 region: CATRLGTDNEQFF. In DNA, the CDR3 is TGTGCCACCAGACTCGGGACAGACAATGAGCAGTTCTTC.

This chain joins TRBV9 and TRBJ1-4; D is ambiguous. V lost 0 bases, J lost 2 bases, and 8 bases lay in between. The CDR3 covers 15 residues. Germline-derived CDR1 and CDR2 are SGDLS and YYNGEE. The DNA for the CDR3 is TGTGCCAGCAGCGTAGGGATGGGGACTAATGAAAAACTGTTTTTT. This codes for CASSVGMGTNEKLFF.

V gene TRBV6-5 combines with J gene TRBJ1-6, with D uncertain. Trimming stripped 0 bases from V and 7 bases from J, with 10 bases between. Germline loops: CDR1 MNHEY, CDR2 SVGAGI. The CDR3 length is 15 residues. The CDR3 DNA sequence: TGTGCCAGCAGTTACTCGATCCAGTTCAATTCACCCCTCCACTTT. Amino acids: CASSYSIQFNSPLHF.

The sample holds many counts of this clonotype. The CDR3 here is CASRTPGGEKLFF. The DNA for the CDR3 is TGTGCCAGCAGGACTCCCGGAGGGGAAAAACTGTTTTTT. The V call is TRBV12-3 or TRBV12-4, the J call TRBJ1-4; D gene unclear. The CDR3 length is 13 residues. V was clipped by 6 bases and J by 8 bases, with 13 bases between them.

In its sample, this clonotype was seen many times. The chain is built from TRBV5-1 and TRBJ2-3, with D tentatively TRBD1 (5 bases). The CDR3 sequence is 14 residues long. V lost 8 bases and J lost 2, with 15 bases in between. The V gene's germline CDR1 is SGHRS and CDR2 YFSETQ. The CDR3 nucleotides are TGCGCCAGTGACCCAGGGCCCCCCACAGATACGCAGTATTTT. It specifies CASDPGPPTDTQYF.

This clonotype was counted only a few times. The J gene is TRBJ2-1, the V gene TRBV20-1; 9 nucleotides align to TRBD2. Germline values: CDR1 DFQATT, CDR2 SNEGSKA (reference sequence). CDR3 length: 15 residues. V was clipped by 5 bases and J by 8 bases; unmatched bases: 13. In DNA, the CDR3 is TGCAGTGCTCGGCCCACGACTAGCGGCGCGGATGAGCAGTTCTTC. It translates to CSARPTTSGADEQFF.

In its sample, this clonotype was seen many times. The genes are TRBV4-1 and TRBJ1-1, with D maybe TRBD1 (5 bases). This CDR3 has 18 amino acids. Germline V gene data show CDR1 as MGHRA and CDR2 as YSYEKL. V was shortened by 0 bases and J by 1 base, with 18 bases between the two germline ends. The CDR3 DNA reads as TGCGCCAGCAGCCAAGAGGGGGGGACGCAGATGGCGAACACTGAAGCTTTCTTT. Protein sequence: CASSQEGGTQMANTEAFF.

This clonotype was recorded a few times. The chain couples TRBV10-3 to TRBJ1-2; no clear D gene. V lost 4 bases and J 5 bases, leaving 14 bases between the germline ends. This CDR3 comprises 14 residues. Germline assignment: CDR1 ENHRY and CDR2 SYGVKD. The CDR3 protein is CAISAPGERYGYTF. Written as DNA, the CDR3 is TGTGCCATCAGTGCCCCCGGTGAGAGGTATGGCTACACCTTC.